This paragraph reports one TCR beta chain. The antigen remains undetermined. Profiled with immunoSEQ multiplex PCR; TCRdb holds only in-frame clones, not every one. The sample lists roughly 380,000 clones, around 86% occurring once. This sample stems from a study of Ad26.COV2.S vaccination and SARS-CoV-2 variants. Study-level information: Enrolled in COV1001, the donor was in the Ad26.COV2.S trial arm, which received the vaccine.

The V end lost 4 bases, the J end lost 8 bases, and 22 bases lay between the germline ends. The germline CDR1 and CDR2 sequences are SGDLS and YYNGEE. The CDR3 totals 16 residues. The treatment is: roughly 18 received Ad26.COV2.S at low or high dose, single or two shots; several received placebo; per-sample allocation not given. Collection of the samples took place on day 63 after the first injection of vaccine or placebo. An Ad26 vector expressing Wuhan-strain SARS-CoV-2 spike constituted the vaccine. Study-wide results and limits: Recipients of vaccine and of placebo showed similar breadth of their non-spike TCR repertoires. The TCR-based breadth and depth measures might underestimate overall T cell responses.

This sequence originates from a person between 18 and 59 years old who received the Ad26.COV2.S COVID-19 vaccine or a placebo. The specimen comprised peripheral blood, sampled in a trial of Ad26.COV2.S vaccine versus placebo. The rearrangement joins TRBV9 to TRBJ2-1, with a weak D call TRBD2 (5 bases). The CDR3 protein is CASSSYLLGSRYEQFF. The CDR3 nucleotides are TGTGCCAGCAGCTCATACTTACTGGGGAGTAGGTATGAGCAGTTCTTC.